This T cell receptor (beta chain) is from a study of shared clonotypes between healthy human individuals. Profiled with immunoSEQ multiplex PCR; TCRdb holds only in-frame clones, not every one. Of over 2,000,000 clones listed, 93% are singletons. General study findings and limits: Non-shared clonotypes had lower generation probabilities than clonotypes shared by all four sorted-subset donors.

V shed 0 bases and J shed 0 bases, with 9 bases lying between them. Germline CDR1 reads MGHRA; CDR2 reads YSYEKL. The CDR3 has 17 residues. On this clone: What it binds is not known.

Selected positively for CCR7 and CD45RO-negative, naive CD8 cells excluded terminally differentiated effector memory CD45RA+ cells. This sequence joins TRBV4-1 and TRBJ1-6; D gene uncertain. The sequencing sample was made of naive CD8+ T cells from PBMCs. The receptor's source is a young man in good health. Some clones in this sample may be carry-over from other donors' samples. The CDR3 sequence is CASSQDLQSSYNSPLHF. The CDR3 DNA is TGCGCCAGCAGCCAAGATCTCCAGAGCTCCTATAATTCACCCCTCCACTTT.